The clone carrying this T cell receptor (beta chain) was picked up many times. This sample was taken from a study of CD8 T cells in ankylosing spondylitis. Looked up from germline, CDR1 is ENHRY and CDR2 is SYGVKD. The CDR3 contains 17 residues. Trimming removed 7 bases from V and 3 bases from J, with 21 bases in between. One entry per CDR3 protein, called by TCRdb with MiXCR from the 5' RACE reads. This sample has around 99,000 distinct CDR3 sequences; about 8.1% occur once, and the top ten carry approximately 5.5%. The receptor's source is a male donor with ankylosing spondylitis or in good health (not recorded which). The genes are TRBV10-3 and TRBJ2-2, with D possibly matching TRBD2 (7 bases). The sample consisted of blood, either unsorted or a sorted T cell fraction (not recorded which). The CDR3 DNA sequence: TGTGCCATCAATCGAGGGGGAGGGAGTTTTGACACCGGGGAGCTGTTTTTT. Protein: CAINRGGGSFDTGELFF.